This T cell receptor (beta chain) comes out of a study of cytomegalovirus exposure and HLA in healthy donors (dated by TCRdb to about 2017). General notes on the study: In an earlier analysis of fewer than 750 of the donors, about 260 Gb of sequence data and approximately 100 million unique TCR beta sequences from 150 million to 200 million T cells were reported. The T cell repertoires of 666 subjects were profiled by immunosequencing and related to cytomegalovirus serostatus. A later analysis re-examined previously published TCR beta repertoires from roughly 650 donors and added high-resolution HLA genotyping to investigate patterns of TCR occurrence. Every repertoire in the discovery cohort had been generated on one and the same sequencing platform. An early release that covered more than 550 HLA-typed donors contained approximately 300 gigabases of sequencing data and 70 million to 100 million unique TCR sequences. In addition to the first cohort of roughly 670 subjects, a separate validation cohort of 120 different subjects was used. To decide whether each TCR beta V gene segment behaved as functional or pseudogenic, an earlier analysis of several hundred of the donors relied on high-throughput TCR beta sequencing. The number of donors typed differed by locus, with roughly 629-640 for A, B, C, DRB1 and DQB1, 522 for DQA1, over 600 for DPA1, and some 440 for DPB1. The study aimed to test whether signatures of past pathogen exposure could be identified by cataloging public T cell receptors. Genome-wide SNP genotypes for about three fifths of the roughly 670 donors were used in a later genetic analysis, which treated that subset as a discovery cohort. Among some 410 genotyped donors of the cohort, an average of approximately 220,000 unique TCR beta nucleotide sequences was sequenced per donor, of which about 19% were non-productive. Donor age, sex, ethnicity and CMV serostatus were compiled alongside the repertoire data. Both class I and class II loci were covered by HLA typing, at four-digit resolution. In the later analysis, no new phenotypic data were used to find candidate immune exposures; instead, reliance was placed on TCR beta sequences and their occurrence across donors. To predict cytomegalovirus infection status, the study combined high-throughput TCR immunosequencing, statistical association of individual TCRs with disease status, and machine learning. A handful of DR-DQ haplotypes were handled as single units for association and clustering because linkage in the cohort was strong. Of the 300 to 500 genotyped donors, 80% to 90% were placed in the genetic ancestry cluster associated with self-reported Caucasian donors. What the authors observed across the whole study: For the cohort, immune exposure information was limited to CMV serostatus. In a later analysis, some 17,000 TCR beta sequences were associated with specific HLA alleles at a false discovery rate of 0.05. A later analysis found that TCR association rates varied across HLA loci, with DRB1 alleles showing the most associated TCRs and HLA-C alleles the fewest. When HLA alleles, especially DR and DQ, strongly co-occurred, TCR associations were difficult to assign to individual alleles. Roughly uniform sequencing depth across donors was assumed in presence/absence analyses, although this assumption may not hold. Broadly in line with IMGT annotations, most TCR beta V segments showed up in productive rearrangements about 87% or about 30% of the time in an earlier analysis of a few hundred of the donors. The study gave a list of 150 to 200 TCR beta chains associated with cytomegalovirus. Over 15 rarely observed V segments, including chromosome 9 orphons, were excluded from the earlier analysis of a few hundred of the donors because counts were too low. Most CMV-associated TCR beta chains appeared to be HLA-restricted in a later analysis, and the HLA associations seemed to be driven largely by CMV exposure. A further reported finding was that TCR beta sequences accurately predicted the HLA-A and HLA-B alleles for most subjects in the first cohort. HLA typing was unavailable for some donors at each locus, so association tests used only the typed subset. In a later analysis, HLA-associated TCR beta chains showed more clonal expansion and lower generation probabilities than non-associated chains that were equally common. According to a later analysis, parvovirus B19, influenza, CMV and Epstein-Barr virus appeared linked to several top co-occurrence clusters. In a later genetic analysis, fewer N-insertions in productive TCRs were reported among donors in an Asian-associated ancestry cluster than the roughly 710-donor mean. Correlated functional status among segregating V segments might be attributable to linkage disequilibrium, but an unknown experimental factor could not be ruled out. Most TCR sequences were observed very rarely across donors, whereas some public TCRs were present in many individuals. This cohort had only TCR beta chains sequenced, and the lack of alpha or paired-chain data limited which features could be detected. A few of the identified cytomegalovirus-associated TCR beta chains were confirmed in vitro to be specific for cytomegalovirus antigens. In a later genetic analysis, a missense DCLRE1C variant was associated with V-gene and J-gene trimming of TCR beta chains, and the association was replicated in an independent cohort. According to the authors, the approach could potentially be generalized to other disease states and immunological phenotypes. A group of highly shared sequence variants was considered likely to be a technical artifact of the sequencing pipeline. Cytomegalovirus status was reported to be diagnosed by the classifier with high specificity and sensitivity in both the original and validation cohorts.

The cohort consisted of approximately 670 healthy bone marrow donors. At the time of sampling, all cohort members were nominally healthy, though unrecorded immune exposures were likely present. The donor was CMV seronegative and belonged to the group of around 400 seronegative cohort members. Every donor gave a peripheral blood sample, and the peripheral blood mononuclear cells from that sample were used for TCR beta sequencing. Genomic DNA extraction from the blood cell samples was performed with the Qiagen DNeasy Blood Extraction Kit. Library preparation used the immunoSEQ multiplex PCR assay. A mixture of 60 forward primers for TCR Vbeta segments and 13 reverse primers for TCR Jbeta segments was used in the multiplex PCR. A multiplex PCR assay on genomic DNA amplified the CDR3 region of rearranged TCR beta genes. The amplified TCR beta libraries were sequenced on the Illumina HiSeq System as 87-base-pair reads. The source study handled its data this way. A later analysis tallied around 82 million unique TCR beta chains across the 666 repertoires, and 10 million to 11 million of those chains were shared by two or more donors. To remove PCR and sequencing errors, raw reads were error-corrected and collapsed into unique sequences using a nearest-neighbor algorithm that merged closely related sequences. CDR3 sequences were aligned to IMGT reference sequences to assign V, D and J gene segments. For a sequence to be retained, a match of at least six nucleotides was required to both a V gene segment and a J gene segment. A rearrangement was called productive if the CDR3 had no stop codons and remained in frame with V and J, and every other rearrangement was called non-productive. Following IMGT convention, CDR3 was defined as the stretch from the second conserved V-encoded cysteine to the conserved J-encoded phenylalanine. The earlier analysis of a few hundred of the donors excluded sequences that lacked an unambiguous match to a single V gene segment. An earlier analysis of 550 to 650 of the donors classified V segments as functional when productive rearrangements were above 56.7% and as segregating when the standard deviation between donors was above 5%. A statistical classification framework was built for diagnosing cytomegalovirus status from the catalog of TCR beta chain sequences. A later analysis assigned V and J genes by comparing TCR nucleotide sequences with IMGT/GENE-DB human TR gene sequences. The TCRdist pipeline was used in a later analysis to assign CDR3 sequences and most-parsimonious VDJ recombination scenarios. In a later analysis, each TCR beta chain was defined by its CDR3 amino acid sequence together with its V-gene family, and reads lacking a unique V-gene family were excluded. In a later analysis, 500 to 700 highly shared, low-generation-probability nucleotide sequences were removed to address suspected cross-contamination and a sequencing artifact. In a later analysis, a clonal expansion index for each public chain was calculated from normalized within-repertoire ranks of inferred template counts. A later analysis computed generation probabilities with a VDJ recombination model fitted to out-of-frame rearrangements, and checked the results against IGoR. In a later analysis, TCR-TCR, TCR-HLA and TCR-CMV co-occurrence was scored with hypergeometric tests, and a repertoire-size bias correction was applied to TCR pairs. To estimate false discovery rates, a later analysis permuted the HLA or CMV assignments 20 times. In a later analysis, co-occurring TCRs were grouped using DBSCAN, and TCRdist sequence similarity was added for clustering within HLA-allele-positive subsets. Repertoires with fewer than 30,000 or more than 120,000 public chains, plus five repertoires with anomalous nucleotide sharing, were excluded from co-occurrence clustering. TCRdb holds this immuneACCESS table with in-frame rearrangements only. Some clones are missing; in checked studies, unresolved V genes explain under half, and the rest has no known cause. V and J calls plus clone size are reproduced from that table; the DNA served to infer D and trimming. The sample table holds roughly 150,000 clones, of which approximately 80% were seen once. 2.5% to 3.5% of the sample comes from the top ten.

About this clone itself: The target of this receptor is not known. No much larger clone exists at a distance of one base, and base qualities are not known.

The sequence came from a man in his forties in good health and CMV-seronegative. The sequenced sample was PBMCs.

The CDR3 sequence is CASSLSPRYEQYF. The DNA sequence is TGTGCCAGCAGTTTATCTCCCCGCTACGAGCAGTACTTC. This chain is built from TRBV27 and TRBJ2-7, with no confident D gene call. V was cut back by 0 bases and J by 3 bases, leaving a gap of 6 bases between them. As encoded in the germline V gene (reference sequence), CDR1 is MNHEY while CDR2 is SMNVEV. The CDR3 contains 13 residues, cysteine and phenylalanine counted. The DNA shown is the 39-base CDR3, in frame from base 1.